This entry features one T cell receptor (beta chain) sequence. Germline lookup yields CDR1 MDHEN and CDR2 SYDVKM. The CDR3 spans 13 residues. After removal of 6 bases from V and 10 bases from J, the junction contained 6 bases not matched to a gene. The record originates from a study of blood T cell repertoires in COVID-19. Study overall: Sites in the United States, Italy and Spain provided acute and convalescent COVID-19 samples. PBMCs, B-cell-depleted T cells, or T cells were the source of the cDNA or gDNA that made up the material.

Some clones are missing from TCRdb's copy, which holds only in-frame ones; the method was immunoSEQ multiplex PCR. Counted here are about 100,000 clones, around 92% occurring once; the ten biggest clones make up around 5.8%. Sample: peripheral blood. This TCR derives from a man aged 50 or older with active COVID-19. This chain uses TRBV28 with TRBJ1-1; 12 bases line up with TRBD1. The CDR3 nucleotides are TGTGCCAGCAGACCTGGGACAGGGGGCCGAGCTTTCTTT. Amino acid sequence: CASRPGTGGRAFF. The full variable domain, its missing parts supplied by reference TRBV28 and TRBJ1-1, is DVKVTQSSRYLVKRTGEKVFLECVQDMDHENMFWYRQDPGLGLRLIYFSYDVKMKEKGDIPEGYSVSREKKERFSLILESASTNQTSMYLCASRPGTGGRAFFGQGTRLTVV.